Following are 23 T cell receptor beta chains from one sample sequenced in a study of T cells in Graves' hyperthyroidism and ophthalmopathy. What was amplified from RNA transcripts were TCR beta CDR3 regions. First-round RT-PCR of the TCR CDR3 relied on the HTBI primer set. TCRdb fed the multiplex PCR reads into MiXCR, producing one record per CDR3 protein. This repertoire shows some 600,000 distinct CDR3 sequences, approximately 15% found once; its top ten account for 5.5% to 7.5%. Input material: blood. The receptors were gathered from a woman aged 30 to 39 with Graves' hyperthyroidism that later progressed to Graves' ophthalmopathy.

This clonotype was recorded many times. J is TRBJ1-1 and V is TRBV7-2; 8 bases match TRBD1. After removal of 9 bases from V and 6 bases from J, the junction contained 9 bases not matched to a gene. Germline assignment: CDR1 SGHTA and CDR2 FQGNSA. CDR3 length: 13 residues. DNA of the CDR3: TGTGCCAGTAGGTGGGGACAGGACTCTGAAGCTTTCTTT. Encoded protein: CASRWGQDSEAFF. The full variable domain, rest sourced from reference TRBV7-2 and TRBJ1-1, is GAGVSQSPSNKVTEKGKDVELRCDPISGHTALYWYRQSLGQGLEFLIYFQGNSAPDKSGLPSDRFSAERTGGSVSTLTIQRTQQEDSAVYLCASRWGQDSEAFFGQGTRLTVV.

This clonotype has only a few counts. This chain uses TRBV5-4 with TRBJ1-5, with D tentatively TRBD1 (5 bases). V was shortened by 4 bases and J by 6 bases, with 14 bases between the two germline ends. CDR1 is SGHNT, CDR2 YYREEE, per germline (reference sequence). This CDR3 spans 14 amino acids. CDR3 in amino acids: CASSARGTGQPQHF. In nucleotides, the CDR3 is TGTGCCAGCAGCGCCCGGGGGACGGGTCAGCCCCAGCATTTT.

There are a few counts of this clonotype. The chain recombines TRBV6-1 with TRBJ2-3; D is perhaps TRBD2 (5 bases). This CDR3 has 15 residues. Germline V gene sequence: CDR1 MNHNS, CDR2 SASEGT. The V end lost 3 bases, the J end lost 2 bases, and 12 bases lay between the germline ends. Here the CDR3 reads CASSDTGDYTDTQYF. The CDR3, as DNA: TGTGCCAGCAGTGATACCGGGGATTACACAGATACGCAGTATTTT.

For this clonotype: At one end the junction does not follow the germline gene, possibly because of a read error. The chain recombines TRBV28 with TRBJ1-6; D remains ambiguous. This CDR3 region has 14 residues. Germline V gene lookup returns CDR1 MDHEN and CDR2 SYDVKM. The CDR3 DNA reads as TGCGCCAGCAGTTTTCGGACCGTTGGATCATCCCTCCACTTT. Protein sequence: CASSFRTVGSSLHF.

This clonotype was detected many times. The rearrangement links TRBV9 to TRBJ1-3, with 7 nucleotides matching TRBD1. Trimming took 5 bases from V and 0 from J; bases not matched to a gene: 8. CDR3 length: 16 amino acids. The V gene's germline CDR1 is SGDLS and CDR2 YYNGEE. CDR3 DNA sequence: TGTGCCAGCAGTCTGGGACAGCACCTCTCTGGAAACACCATATATTTT. It is translated as CASSLGQHLSGNTIYF.

This clonotype showed up many times. This chain links TRBV7-2 with TRBJ1-2, with D perhaps TRBD1 (5 bases). Between the trimmed V and J ends, which lost 2 bases and 6 bases, there was a span of 16 bases. The CDR3 covers 15 residues. The germline V gene has CDR1 SGHTA and CDR2 FQGNSA. The CDR3, as DNA: TGTGCCAGCAGCTTACCTCCCGGCAGGGCAGATGGCTACACCTTC. As protein: CASSLPPGRADGYTF.

The count of this clonotype is one. V usage is TRBV24-1 and J usage is TRBJ2-2; D remains ambiguous. Germline V gives CDR1 KGHDR, CDR2 SFDVKD. The ends were cut back, 7 bases at V and 1 base at J, with 9 bases in the middle. This CDR3 comprises 14 residues. CDR3 sequence (DNA): TGTGCCACCAGGGACCCCAAGAACACCGGGGAGCTGTTTTTT. It encodes CATRDPKNTGELFF.

This sequence joins TRBV5-6 and TRBJ2-1; TRBD2 matches 7 bases. This CDR3 spans 17 amino acids. Germline loops: CDR1 SGHDT, CDR2 YYEEEE. The V gene end was trimmed by 5 bases and the J gene end by 7 bases; junction bases not matched to a gene: 18. Here the CDR3 DNA reads TGTGCCAGCAGTCGGACTAGTGGGAGGGCCCAAGGGAATGAGCAGTTCTTC. Encoded protein: CASSRTSGRAQGNEQFF.

This clonotype was recorded many times. For the CDR3, the DNA is TGTGCCAGCAGCGACGGACTAGCGGGAAGCACAGATACGCAGTATTTT. It translates to CASSDGLAGSTDTQYF. The rearrangement uses TRBV5-6 and TRBJ2-3; the match to TRBD2 covers 12 bases. This CDR3 is built from 16 residues. J lost 0 bases, V lost 4 bases, and 3 bases had no gene match. Germline assignment: CDR1 SGHDT and CDR2 YYEEEE.

This clonotype was counted between two and nine times. The chain couples TRBV30 to TRBJ1-2, with 10 bases fitting TRBD1. This CDR3 contains 14 residues. V lost 1 base, J lost 7 bases, and 6 bases stayed unmatched. Germline V CDR1 and CDR2: GTSNPN, SVGIG (reference sequence). The CDR3, as DNA: TGTGCCTGGAGTGCGGGACAGGGGCCCGGTGGCTACACCTTC. Its protein is CAWSAGQGPGGYTF.

This clonotype was picked up many times. The V gene is TRBV20-1, the J gene TRBJ1-2; D is ambiguous. CDR3 size: 12 residues. The germline V gene encodes CDR1 DFQATT and CDR2 SNEGSKA (reference sequence). V gave up 7 bases and J gave up 1 base, with 10 bases separating them. The CDR3 here is CSVATSNYGYTF. For the CDR3, the DNA is TGCAGTGTAGCGACCAGTAACTATGGCTACACCTTC.

This clonotype was detected many times. The V and J genes are TRBV19 and TRBJ2-3; 13 positions agree with TRBD2. The CDR3 covers 20 residues. After removal of 3 bases from V and 0 bases from J, the junction contained 12 bases not matched to a gene. Germline-derived CDR1 and CDR2 are LNHDA and SQIVND (reference sequence). The CDR3 loop is CASSMRGRGTSGMSTDTQYF. The CDR3 region has the DNA TGTGCCAGTAGTATGAGGGGAAGGGGGACTAGCGGGATGAGCACAGATACGCAGTATTTT.

The chain combines TRBV20-1 with TRBJ1-3; unclear D gene. The length of the CDR3 is 16 residues. Between the trimmed V and J ends, which lost 4 bases and 0 bases, there was a span of 16 bases. In germline, CDR1 is DFQATT, CDR2 SNEGSKA (reference sequence). The CDR3 sequence: CSATPRGEYSGNTIYF. In nucleotides, the CDR3 is TGCAGTGCTACCCCTCGGGGTGAGTACTCTGGAAACACCATATATTTT.

This clonotype was detected ten times or more. The V and J genes are TRBV12-5 and TRBJ2-7; D possibly corresponds to TRBD1 (5 bases). V lost 1 base and J 3 bases, leaving 10 bases between the germline ends. From germline, CDR1 is LGHNT and CDR2 FRNRAP. This CDR3 region has 14 residues. The CDR3 loop reads CASGLGQGNYEQYF. The CDR3, as DNA: TGTGCTAGTGGTTTGGGCCAGGGAAACTACGAGCAGTACTTC.

This clonotype was seen ten or more times. This chain links TRBV6-1 with TRBJ2-5; D is unclear. This CDR3 has 12 residues. Germline CDR1 and CDR2: MNHNS and SASEGT. V was trimmed by 4 bases and J by 4 bases, leaving 7 bases between them. The CDR3 DNA reads as TGTGCCAGCAGTGCGTCGGGAGAGACCCAGTACTTC. Its protein product is CASSASGETQYF.

This clonotype occurred a few times. This sequence joins TRBV10-2 and TRBJ1-4; D gene uncertain. Germline V CDR1 and CDR2: WSHSY, SAAADI. CDR3 length equals 14 residues. Deletions cut 3 bases from V and 6 bases from J, with 11 bases between. The CDR3 nucleotides read TGCGCCAGCAGTGATATCACGGAGGATGAAAAACTGTTTTTT. This sequence encodes CASSDITEDEKLFF.

In regard to this clonotype: Sequence at one end of the junction differs from germline and may be a read error. The chain joins TRBV14 to TRBJ2-3; D gene uncertain. This CDR3 is built from 13 residues. Germline assignment: CDR1 SGHDN and CDR2 FVKESK. As DNA, the CDR3 is TGTGCCAGCAGCCTGTACGTCGTCAATACGCTGTATTTT. The encoded protein is CASSLYVVNTLYF.

This clonotype was found many times. The chain uses TRBV20-1 and TRBJ2-2, with 8 bases matching TRBD1. The junction had 6 bases not matched to a gene; V was cut back by 6 bases and J by 0 bases. CDR1 DFQATT and CDR2 SNEGSKA come from the germline V gene (reference sequence). The CDR3 covers 15 residues. CDR3 coding DNA: TGCAGTGCGGAGGACAGGGCTCCGAACACCGGGGAGCTGTTTTTT. It translates to CSAEDRAPNTGELFF.

The chain employs TRBV20-1 and TRBJ2-7, with D possibly being TRBD1 (5 bases). Germline values: CDR1 DFQATT, CDR2 SNEGSKA (reference sequence). The V end was cut by 3 bases, the J end by 2 bases, with 14 bases between. CDR3 length equals 14 residues. CDR3 residues: CSASDLVGAYEQYF. The CDR3 DNA follows: TGCAGTGCTAGTGATTTAGTAGGGGCCTACGAGCAGTACTTC.

This clonotype was observed a few times. The chain combines TRBV6-1 with TRBJ2-3, with 8 nucleotides matching TRBD2. Per the germline V gene, CDR1 is MNHNS and CDR2 is SASEGT. This CDR3 region has 14 residues. With V trimmed by 6 bases and J by 1 base, 3 bases remained unmatched. The CDR3: CASRAGAGTDTQYF. The CDR3 nucleotides are TGTGCCAGCAGAGCGGGAGCCGGCACAGATACGCAGTATTTT.

Many counts were recorded for this clonotype. V usage is TRBV29-1 and J usage is TRBJ2-7; D perhaps matches TRBD2 (7 bases). Trimming removed 2 bases at V and 5 bases at J, with 13 bases between. Germline lookup yields CDR1 SQVTM and CDR2 ANQGSEA. The CDR3 is 13 amino acids. CDR3 sequence (DNA): TGCAGCGTTGAAATCCAGCGGGACAACGAGCAGTACTTC. This sequence encodes CSVEIQRDNEQYF.

This clonotype was seen a few times. This CDR3 is CAWSPDRVGGQPQHF. In DNA, the CDR3 is TGTGCCTGGAGCCCCGACAGGGTGGGAGGTCAGCCCCAGCATTTT. The chain employs TRBV30 and TRBJ1-5, with 7 bases matching TRBD1. From germline, CDR1 is GTSNPN and CDR2 SVGIG (reference sequence). V lost 3 bases and J lost 6; bases outside the gene matches: 11. The CDR3 contains 15 residues.

This clonotype has ten or more counts. The J gene is TRBJ2-2, the V gene TRBV18; 7 nucleotides agree with TRBD1. Germline V lookup: CDR1 KGHSH, CDR2 LQKENI. The CDR3 has 13 amino acids. V lost 6 bases and J lost 5; bases outside the gene matches: 3. The CDR3 sequence: CASSEQGTGELFF. CDR3 bases: TGTGCCAGCTCGGAACAGGGGACCGGGGAGCTGTTTTTT.